A single sample is the source of the 20 T cell receptor beta chains below, sequenced in a study of cytomegalovirus exposure and HLA in healthy donors. Sequenced by immunoSEQ multiplex PCR; TCRdb stores in-frame clones only, minus some. The sample records roughly 43,000 clones, under 95% being singletons. The specimen was PBMCs. All receptors come from a woman younger than 30 in good health and CMV-seronegative.

The gene calls are TRBV6-1 and TRBJ2-4; D may be TRBD1 (6 bases). CDR1 MNHNS and CDR2 SASEGT come from the germline V gene. V was shortened by 2 bases and J by 6 bases, with 29 bases between the two germline ends. The CDR3 length is 20 residues. DNA of the CDR3: TGTGCCAGCAGTGAATCCGATTTAGGGGACATCGCAGGACCGCGAAACATTCAGTACTTC. It encodes CASSESDLGDIAGPRNIQYF.

The CDR3 is CATSRVTSGTHEQYF. The CDR3 DNA is TGTGCCACCAGCAGAGTCACTAGCGGGACCCACGAGCAGTACTTC. This chain uses TRBV15 with TRBJ2-5; 10 bases are shared with TRBD2. TRBJ2-7 matches the DNA end more closely, so the J call is doubtful. The CDR3 is made up of 15 amino acids. Germline values: CDR1 LNHNV, CDR2 YYDKDF (reference sequence).

The chain links TRBV4-1 to TRBJ2-3; a possible D gene is TRBD2 (5 bases). The CDR3 has 15 amino acids. V was trimmed by 0 bases and J by 2 bases, leaving 9 bases between them. The germline V gene has CDR1 MGHRA and CDR2 YSYEKL. CDR3 sequence: CASSQEEGFTDTQYF. In nucleotides, the CDR3 is TGCGCCAGCAGCCAAGAAGAGGGCTTCACAGATACGCAGTATTTT.

The rearrangement links TRBV7-8 to TRBJ2-7; D is unresolved. CDR1 and CDR2 from the germline V gene are SGHVS and FQNEAQ. This CDR3 has 14 amino acids. V lost 4 bases and J 0 bases, leaving 10 bases between the germline ends. This CDR3 reads CASSSYYHSYEQYF. CDR3 nucleotides: TGTGCCAGCAGCTCCTACTACCACTCCTACGAGCAGTACTTC.

This clone was counted once. The chain couples TRBV5-1 to TRBJ1-1, with 7 bases fitting TRBD1. Per germline, CDR1 SGHRS and CDR2 YFSETQ. The V gene end was trimmed by 4 bases and the J gene end by 1 base; junction bases not matched to a gene: 4. This CDR3 comprises 14 residues. The CDR3 is CASSPGTANTEAFF. The CDR3 nucleotides are TGCGCCAGCAGCCCGGGGACAGCGAACACTGAAGCTTTCTTT. Drawing the rest from reference TRBV5-1 and TRBJ1-1, the complete variable domain is KAGVTQTPRYLIKTRGQQVTLSCSPISGHRSVSWYQQTPGQGLQFLFEYFSETQRNKGNFPGRFSGRQFSNSRSEMNVSTLELGDSALYLCASSPGTANTEAFFGQGTRLTVV.

V and J are TRBV7-9 and TRBJ2-7; 7 bases fit TRBD1. CDR1 SEHNR and CDR2 FQNEAQ come from the germline V gene (reference sequence). V shed 5 bases, J shed 0 bases, and the junction held 13 bases outside the gene matches. CDR3 length equals 17 residues. The DNA for the CDR3 is TGTGCCAGCAGCCCAGGAAGACAGGGCTTTTACTCCTACGAGCAGTACTTC. It codes for CASSPGRQGFYSYEQYF. Looking up the rest from reference TRBV7-9 and TRBJ2-7 gives the full variable domain: DTGVSQNPRHKITKRGQNVTFRCDPISEHNRLYWYRQTLGQGPEFLTYFQNEAQLEKSRLLSDRFSAERPKGSFSTLEIQRTEQGDSAMYLCASSPGRQGFYSYEQYFGPGTRLTVT.

CDR3 DNA sequence: TGTGCCAGCAGCTCCGGGACTAGCGTATACAATGAGCAGTTCTTC. It specifies CASSSGTSVYNEQFF. The V and J genes are TRBV11-3 and TRBJ2-1, with 10 bases identical to TRBD2. The trim removed 4 bases at V and 4 bases at J, leaving 4 bases unmatched. Germline values: CDR1 SGHNT, CDR2 YENEEA. The CDR3 covers 15 residues.

The J gene is TRBJ1-4, the V gene TRBV28; D ambiguous. Germline V gene data show CDR1 as MDHEN and CDR2 as SYDVKM. The CDR3 contains 13 residues. V lost 3 bases to trimming and J lost 8 bases, with 10 bases between them. The CDR3 region is CASSFRTGEKLFF. DNA of the CDR3: TGTGCCAGCAGTTTCCGGACGGGAGAAAAACTGTTTTTT.

The chain joins TRBV10-3 to TRBJ1-5; perhaps TRBD1 as D (6 bases). There are 15 residues in the CDR3. Looked up from germline, CDR1 is ENHRY and CDR2 is SYGVKD. Trimming removed 2 bases at V and 0 bases at J, with 8 bases between. The CDR3 DNA reads as TGTGCCATCAGTGAGACAGGGAATAGCAATCAGCCCCAGCATTTT. Amino acid sequence: CAISETGNSNQPQHF.

V gene TRBV9 combines with J gene TRBJ2-5; TRBD1 is a possible D gene (6 bases). Germline CDR1 is SGDLS and CDR2 is YYNGEE. Trimming stripped 4 bases from V and 2 bases from J, with 15 bases between. There are 15 residues in the CDR3. The CDR3 loop is CASSPRRGMQETQYF. DNA for the CDR3: TGTGCCAGCAGCCCACGCAGGGGTATGCAAGAGACCCAGTACTTC.

The gene calls are TRBV2 and TRBJ1-2, with TRBD1 as a possible D gene (5 bases). This CDR3 contains 13 residues. Trimming took off 3 bases at V and 8 bases at J, with 13 bases between the two ends. CDR1 and CDR2 from the germline V gene are SNHLY and FYNNEI. CDR3 nucleotide sequence: TGTGCCAGCAGTGAGCGGACAATCGGCGGCTACACCTTC. Encoded protein: CASSERTIGGYTF.

In its sample, this clone was seen once. This sequence joins TRBV27 and TRBJ1-1; 9 bases align to TRBD1. The CDR3 has 14 amino acids. V shed 6 bases and J 0 bases; nucleotides not matched to a gene: 2. CDR1 MNHEY and CDR2 SMNVEV come from the germline V gene (reference sequence). The CDR3 nucleotides read TGTGCCAGCAGGACAGGGGGGATGAACACTGAAGCTTTCTTT. It encodes CASRTGGMNTEAFF.

This clone was observed a handful of times. The chain employs TRBV2 and TRBJ2-3; tentatively, D is TRBD1 (6 bases). CDR1 is SNHLY and CDR2 is FYNNEI in the germline V gene. This CDR3 has 15 residues. The V end was cut by 2 bases, the J end by 8 bases, with 17 bases between. The CDR3 DNA follows: TGTGCCAGCAGTGAACGACAGGCGCAGGGGTTTACGCAGTATTTT. Its translation: CASSERQAQGFTQYF.

Written as DNA, the CDR3 is TGTGCCAGCAGTCCTTATTTAGCGGGAGCCTCCTACAATGAGCAGTTCTTC. Its protein product is CASSPYLAGASYNEQFF. The rearrangement joins TRBV28 to TRBJ2-1, with 9 nucleotides matching TRBD2. This CDR3 spans 17 amino acids. CDR1 is MDHEN, CDR2 SYDVKM, per germline. Trimming cost V 5 bases and J 0 bases; bases outside gene matches: 8.

The chain combines TRBV9 with TRBJ1-1; 7 bases map to TRBD1. Germline V CDR1 and CDR2: SGDLS, YYNGEE. There are 14 residues in the CDR3. The V gene end was trimmed by 3 bases and the J gene end by 5 bases; junction bases not matched to a gene: 7. The chain's CDR3 is CASSAEGAGTEAFF. CDR3 in DNA: TGTGCCAGCAGCGCCGAGGGGGCGGGGACTGAAGCTTTCTTT.

This chain joins TRBV28 and TRBJ2-2, with a tentative D call TRBD2 (5 bases). Trimming left V 7 bases short and J 0 bases short, with 12 bases between. Looked up from germline, CDR1 is MDHEN and CDR2 is SYDVKM. The CDR3 consists of 15 residues. The CDR3 DNA is TGTGCCAGCAAGCCGAGGCGGGCGAACACCGGGGAGCTGTTTTTT. Encoded protein: CASKPRRANTGELFF.

The rearrangement links TRBV28 to TRBJ2-5; 9 nucleotides align to TRBD1. J lost 2 bases, V lost 4 bases, and 5 bases had no gene match. The CDR3 runs 15 residues. CDR1 and CDR2 from the germline V gene are MDHEN and SYDVKM. The CDR3 here is CASSWTGVGQETQYF. The CDR3 DNA reads TGTGCCAGCAGTTGGACAGGGGTCGGGCAAGAGACCCAGTACTTC. Full variable domain (missing parts from reference TRBV28 and TRBJ2-5): DVKVTQSSRYLVKRTGEKVFLECVQDMDHENMFWYRQDPGLGLRLIYFSYDVKMKEKGDIPEGYSVSREKKERFSLILESASTNQTSMYLCASSWTGVGQETQYFGPGTRLLVL.

This chain links TRBV2 with TRBJ1-2; tentatively, D is TRBD1 (5 bases). The V gene's germline CDR1 is SNHLY and CDR2 FYNNEI. The germline V and J ends were trimmed by 6 bases and 6 bases, with 14 bases remaining between them. CDR3 length equals 13 residues. For the CDR3, the DNA is TGTGCCAGCAGCCTTAAGGGGCCAAATGGCTACACCTTC. It translates to CASSLKGPNGYTF.

CDR3 nucleotides: TGTGCCAGCTCACCGATGTCGACACAGGGAAACTCTGGGGCCAACGTCCTGACTTTC. Protein: CASSPMSTQGNSGANVLTF. The gene calls are TRBV18 and TRBJ2-6, with a weak D call TRBD1 (6 bases). Germline-derived CDR1 and CDR2 are KGHSH and LQKENI. The CDR3 is made up of 19 amino acids. The germline V and J ends were trimmed by 3 bases and 0 bases, with 18 bases remaining between them.

V is TRBV13 and J is TRBJ1-2, with TRBD1 matching 8 bases. CDR3 length equals 11 residues. The trim removed 5 bases at V and 14 bases at J, leaving 7 bases unmatched. Germline values: CDR1 PRHDT, CDR2 FYEKMQ (reference sequence). The CDR3 reads CASSIGQGGTF. The CDR3 region has the DNA TGTGCCAGCAGCATCGGACAGGGAGGGACCTTC.